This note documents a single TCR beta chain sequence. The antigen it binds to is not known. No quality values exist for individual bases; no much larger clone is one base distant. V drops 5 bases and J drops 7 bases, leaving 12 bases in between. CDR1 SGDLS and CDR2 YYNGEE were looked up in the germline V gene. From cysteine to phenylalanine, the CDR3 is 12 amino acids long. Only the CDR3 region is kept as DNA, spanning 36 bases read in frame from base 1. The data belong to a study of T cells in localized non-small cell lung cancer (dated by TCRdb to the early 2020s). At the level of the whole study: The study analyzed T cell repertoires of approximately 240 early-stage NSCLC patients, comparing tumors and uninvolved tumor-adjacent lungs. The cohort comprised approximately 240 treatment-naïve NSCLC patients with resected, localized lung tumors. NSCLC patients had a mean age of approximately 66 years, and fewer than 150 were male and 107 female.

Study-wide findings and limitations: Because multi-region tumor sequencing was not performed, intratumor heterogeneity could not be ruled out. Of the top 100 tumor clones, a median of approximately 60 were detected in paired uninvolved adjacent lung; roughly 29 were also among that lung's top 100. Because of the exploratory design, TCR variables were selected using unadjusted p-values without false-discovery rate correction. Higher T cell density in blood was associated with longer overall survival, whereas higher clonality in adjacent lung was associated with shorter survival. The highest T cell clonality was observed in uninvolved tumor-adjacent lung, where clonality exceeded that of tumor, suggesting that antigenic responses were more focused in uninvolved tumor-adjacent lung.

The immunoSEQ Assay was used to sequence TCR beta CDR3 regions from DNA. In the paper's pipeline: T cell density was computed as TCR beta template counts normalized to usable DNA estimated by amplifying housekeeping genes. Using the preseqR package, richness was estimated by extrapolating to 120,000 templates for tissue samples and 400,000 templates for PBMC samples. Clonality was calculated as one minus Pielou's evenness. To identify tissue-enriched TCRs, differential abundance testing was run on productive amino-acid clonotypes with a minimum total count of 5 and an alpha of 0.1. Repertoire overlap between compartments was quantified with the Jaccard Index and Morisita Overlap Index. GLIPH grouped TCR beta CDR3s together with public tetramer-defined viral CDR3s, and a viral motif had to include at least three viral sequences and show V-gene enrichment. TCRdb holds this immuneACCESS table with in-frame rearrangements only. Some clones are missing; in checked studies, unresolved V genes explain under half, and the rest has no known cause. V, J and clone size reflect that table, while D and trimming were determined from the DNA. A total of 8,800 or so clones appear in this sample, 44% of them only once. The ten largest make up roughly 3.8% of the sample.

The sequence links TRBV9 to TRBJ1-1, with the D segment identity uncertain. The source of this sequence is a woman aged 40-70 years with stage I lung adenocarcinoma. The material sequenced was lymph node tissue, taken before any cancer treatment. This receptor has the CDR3 CASSLDGIEAFF. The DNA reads TGTGCCAGCAGTTTAGATGGGATTGAAGCTTTCTTT.